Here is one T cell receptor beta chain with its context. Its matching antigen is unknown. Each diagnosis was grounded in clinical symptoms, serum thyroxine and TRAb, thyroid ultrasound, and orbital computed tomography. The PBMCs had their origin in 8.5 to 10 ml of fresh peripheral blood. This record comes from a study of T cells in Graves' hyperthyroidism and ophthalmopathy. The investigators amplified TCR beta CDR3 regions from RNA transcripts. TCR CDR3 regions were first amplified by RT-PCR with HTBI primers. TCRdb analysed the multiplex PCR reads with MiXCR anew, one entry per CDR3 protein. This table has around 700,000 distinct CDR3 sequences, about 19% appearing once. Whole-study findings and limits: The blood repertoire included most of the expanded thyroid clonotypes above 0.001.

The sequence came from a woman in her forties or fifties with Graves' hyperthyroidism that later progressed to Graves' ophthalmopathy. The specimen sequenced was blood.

In DNA form, the CDR3 reads TGTGCCATCAGTGAATGGACAGGGGGCTCTGGAAACACCATATATTTT. Its protein is CAISEWTGGSGNTIYF. This rearrangement joins TRBV10-3 to TRBJ1-3; 10 bases match TRBD1. Germline loops: CDR1 ENHRY, CDR2 SYGVKD. The CDR3 contains 16 residues. V trimming: 3 bases; J trimming: 0 bases; junction bases outside the gene matches: 2.